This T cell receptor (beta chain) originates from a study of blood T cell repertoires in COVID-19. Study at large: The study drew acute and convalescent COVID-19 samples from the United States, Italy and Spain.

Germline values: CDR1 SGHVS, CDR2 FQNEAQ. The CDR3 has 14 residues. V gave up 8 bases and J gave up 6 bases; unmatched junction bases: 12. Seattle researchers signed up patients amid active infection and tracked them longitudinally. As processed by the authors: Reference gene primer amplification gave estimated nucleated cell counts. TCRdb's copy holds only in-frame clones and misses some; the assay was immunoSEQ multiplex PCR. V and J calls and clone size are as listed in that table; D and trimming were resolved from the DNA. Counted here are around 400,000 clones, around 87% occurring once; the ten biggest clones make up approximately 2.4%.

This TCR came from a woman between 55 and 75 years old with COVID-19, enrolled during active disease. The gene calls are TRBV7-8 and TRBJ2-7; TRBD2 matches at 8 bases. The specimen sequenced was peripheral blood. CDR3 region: CASQTRAGGFEQYF. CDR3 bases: TGTGCCAGCCAAACGAGGGCGGGGGGCTTCGAGCAGTACTTC.